This T cell receptor (beta chain) was found in a study of early T cells in non-severe SARS-CoV-2 infection. About the research overall: Investigators sequenced bulk RNA drawn from unsorted whole blood, and chains remained unpaired. Study-level points and caveats: CD4 and private specificities were missed by VDJdb matching, which favored anti-spike CD8 responses.

This clonotype was recorded a few times. Its antigen is not identified. With 3 bases removed from V and 6 bases from J, the gap between germline ends came to 12 bases. The CDR3 is 13 residues long. Germline loops: CDR1 SNHLY, CDR2 FYNNEI. The library protocol tagged individual cDNA molecules with unique molecular identifiers. TCRdb itself ran the 5' RACE reads through MiXCR, one entry per CDR3 protein. The sample includes about 80,000 distinct CDR3 sequences, about an eighth of them seen just once. Sequencing used whole blood. The origin of this receptor is an adult who was a healthcare worker with PCR-confirmed SARS-CoV-2 infection or an uninfected control (not recorded which). This rearrangement joins TRBV2 to TRBJ2-7; D gene ambiguous. Here the CDR3 DNA reads TGTGCCAGCAGTGACAGGTACAATGGCGAGCAGTACTTC. This encodes CASSDRYNGEQYF.